Listed here are 23 T cell receptor beta chains from one sample, sequenced in a study of T cell responses to AZD1222 COVID-19 vaccine. Some clones are missing from TCRdb's copy, which holds only in-frame ones; the method was immunoSEQ multiplex PCR. The top ten hold more than 7.5% of the sample, which has about 80,000 clones, 80% to 95% seen once. This specimen consisted of peripheral blood, obtained 28 days after the second AZD1222 dose. The receptors were gathered from an adult who received the AZD1222 COVID-19 vaccine.

The J gene is TRBJ2-2, the V gene TRBV9; 7 nucleotides line up with TRBD2. Trimming took 3 bases from V and 0 from J; bases not matched to a gene: 11. CDR1 and CDR2 (germline): SGDLS, YYNGEE. The CDR3 covers 18 residues. CDR3 amino acids: CASSAPQGLGSNTGELFF. The CDR3 DNA reads TGTGCCAGCAGCGCCCCCCAAGGACTAGGCTCGAACACCGGGGAGCTGTTTTTT.

The CDR3 sequence: CAWSVPGTGLLNQPQHF. CDR3 DNA sequence: TGTGCCTGGAGTGTACCCGGGACAGGGCTCTTAAATCAGCCCCAGCATTTT. The V call is TRBV30, the J call TRBJ1-5; TRBD1 aligns across 9 bases. This CDR3 contains 17 residues. Germline values: CDR1 GTSNPN, CDR2 SVGIG (reference sequence). J was trimmed by 4 bases and V by 0 bases; bases with no gene match: 10.

In this sample, this clone turned up once. The chain recombines TRBV7-3 with TRBJ2-5; 10 bases line up with TRBD1. The V gene's germline CDR1 is SGHTA and CDR2 FQGTGA. With 4 bases clipped from V and 5 bases from J, the junction kept 4 bases outside the gene matches. The CDR3 consists of 14 residues. The CDR3 is CASSYRGQGETQYF. The CDR3, as DNA: TGTGCCAGCAGCTACCGGGGACAGGGGGAGACCCAGTACTTC.

This chain connects TRBV10-2 to TRBJ2-2; D is possibly TRBD2 (6 bases). The CDR3 is 14 residues long. Germline V lookup: CDR1 WSHSY, CDR2 SAAADI. Between the trimmed V and J ends, which lost 5 bases and 6 bases, there was a span of 13 bases. The CDR3 DNA is TGCGCCAGCAGTATAGGGCCGGGGGCCGGGGAGCTGTTTTTT. Translating gives CASSIGPGAGELFF.

The chain has TRBV19 and TRBJ2-3, with no clear D. The V end lost 4 bases, the J end lost 2 bases, and 7 bases lay between the germline ends. Germline V lookup: CDR1 LNHDA, CDR2 SQIVND (reference sequence). The CDR3 length is 13 residues. The CDR3 sequence: CASSKGTTDTQYF. The CDR3 DNA is TGTGCCAGTAGTAAGGGAACCACAGATACGCAGTATTTT.

Concerning this clone: The sample contains more than one DNA sequence encoding this CDR3. The chain uses TRBV28 and TRBJ2-3, with TRBD2 identical over 9 bases. The CDR3 consists of 16 residues. Per the germline V gene, CDR1 is MDHEN and CDR2 is SYDVKM. The V gene end was trimmed by 1 base and the J gene end by 2 bases; junction bases not matched to a gene: 4. This chain's CDR3 is CASSLSASGDTDTQYF. CDR3 in DNA: TGTGCCAGCAGTTTATCGGCTAGCGGGGACACAGATACGCAGTATTTT.

The chain carries TRBV30 and TRBJ1-6; D gene unclear. Per the germline V gene, CDR1 is GTSNPN and CDR2 is SVGIG (reference sequence). Trimming cost V 8 bases and J 0 bases, with 14 bases left between them. This CDR3 region has 15 residues. CDR3 bases: TGTGCCGGCCAACGGTTAAGCTCCTATAATTCACCCCTCCACTTT. Amino acid sequence: CAGQRLSSYNSPLHF.

The chain uses TRBV5-1 and TRBJ1-3, with a weak D call TRBD1 (5 bases). Trimming shortened V by 7 bases and J by 3 bases, and 14 bases separated the two germline ends. The CDR3 runs to 14 residues. CDR1 is SGHRS and CDR2 is YFSETQ in the germline V gene. The CDR3 spells CASGAGNGGNTIYF. The CDR3 DNA reads TGCGCCAGCGGGGCAGGTAATGGTGGAAACACCATATATTTT.

The genes are TRBV15 and TRBJ1-4; unclear D gene. Per germline, CDR1 LNHNV and CDR2 YYDKDF (reference sequence). V lost 0 bases, J lost 6 bases, and 11 bases lay in between. CDR3 length equals 15 residues. In DNA, the CDR3 is TGTGCCACCAGCAGAGAAGCAGTGAAGGATGAAAAACTGTTTTTT. As protein: CATSREAVKDEKLFF.

The chain couples TRBV19 to TRBJ2-2; 7 bases align to TRBD1. The trim removed 3 bases at V and 3 bases at J, leaving 4 bases unmatched. The CDR3 covers 15 residues. Germline V gives CDR1 LNHDA, CDR2 SQIVND (reference sequence). The CDR3 loop reads CASSIGDRYTGELFF. In nucleotides, the CDR3 is TGTGCCAGTAGTATTGGGGACAGATACACCGGGGAGCTGTTTTTT.

This chain connects TRBV19 to TRBJ2-1; the match to TRBD2 covers 15 bases. Trimming took 9 bases from V and 10 from J; bases not matched to a gene: 4. The germline V gene has CDR1 LNHDA and CDR2 SQIVND (reference sequence). This CDR3 is 13 amino acids long. The DNA for the CDR3 is TGTGCCAGGCGGACTAGCGGGAGGGGGGAGCAGTTCTTC. This gives the protein CARRTSGRGEQFF.

The rearrangement uses TRBV28 and TRBJ2-1; TRBD2 matches at 10 bases. Germline-derived CDR1 and CDR2 are MDHEN and SYDVKM. CDR3 length: 16 residues. The V and J ends lost 5 bases and 3 bases, in that order; junction bases with no gene match: 7. The CDR3 here is CASSPLAGVVYNEQFF. The CDR3 DNA reads as TGTGCCAGCAGTCCCCTAGCGGGAGTGGTCTACAATGAGCAGTTCTTC.

V usage is TRBV4-1 and J usage is TRBJ2-7; D is tentatively TRBD1 or TRBD2 (5 bases each). V lost 5 bases to trimming and J lost 3 bases, with 11 bases between them. The CDR3 has 13 residues. Germline V gene sequence: CDR1 MGHRA, CDR2 YSYEKL. The CDR3 nucleotides are TGCGCCAGCAGCGGGACGGAGATCTACGAGCAGTACTTC. This sequence encodes CASSGTEIYEQYF.

The chain recombines TRBV7-2 with TRBJ2-1; maybe TRBD2 (5 bases). V dropped 4 bases and J dropped 7 bases, with 14 bases sitting between them. Germline values: CDR1 SGHTA, CDR2 FQGNSA. There are 14 residues in the CDR3. CDR3: CASSSRGVSNEQFF. CDR3 DNA: TGTGCCAGCAGCTCCCGGGGTGTGTCGAATGAGCAGTTCTTC.

V and J are TRBV5-5 and TRBJ2-6; D not resolved. CDR3 length: 16 residues. The germline gives CDR1 SGHKS, CDR2 YYEKEE (reference sequence). The V and J ends lost 5 bases and 0 bases respectively, with 12 bases between them. For the CDR3, the DNA is TGTGCCAGCAGGCCAGCGCAAAGCTCTGGGGCCAACGTCCTGACTTTC. It specifies CASRPAQSSGANVLTF.

This chain uses TRBV30 with TRBJ2-1; maybe TRBD2 (6 bases). Per germline, CDR1 GTSNPN and CDR2 SVGIG (reference sequence). The V end was cut by 0 bases, the J end by 2 bases, with 8 bases between. This CDR3 spans 14 amino acids. CDR3 residues: CAWSVLAPYNEQFF. In DNA form, the CDR3 reads TGTGCCTGGAGTGTGCTAGCGCCCTACAATGAGCAGTTCTTC.

The rearrangement uses TRBV28 and TRBJ2-2, with D perhaps TRBD1 or TRBD2 (5 bases each). V lost 1 base and J 2 bases, leaving 11 bases between the germline ends. CDR1 is MDHEN and CDR2 is SYDVKM in the germline V gene. The CDR3 contains 16 residues. CDR3 DNA: TGTGCCAGCAGTTTATTAGGTGGGGGAAACACCGGGGAGCTGTTTTTT. Translated: CASSLLGGGNTGELFF.

The V and J genes are TRBV6-5 and TRBJ2-7; D is perhaps TRBD1 (7 bases). The CDR3 has 15 amino acids. The germline V gene has CDR1 MNHEY and CDR2 SVGAGI. Trimming pared 5 bases from V and 4 bases from J, leaving 18 bases between. In DNA, the CDR3 is TGTGCCAGCAGTCGTACAGGGGACTGGATTTACGAGCAGTACTTC. It yields the protein CASSRTGDWIYEQYF.

V is TRBV3-1 (or the pseudogene TRBV3-2) and J is TRBJ2-2; 10 bases are shared with TRBD2. Trimming removed 6 bases from V and 6 bases from J; junction bases left unmatched: 13. Germline V CDR1 and CDR2: LGHDT, YNNKEL (reference sequence). The CDR3 is 17 residues long. The CDR3 loop is CASRSLGSGRAAGELFF. CDR3 nucleotide sequence: TGTGCCAGCAGGTCCCTTGGGAGCGGGAGGGCGGCCGGGGAGCTGTTTTTT.

The chain links TRBV10-3 to TRBJ1-5, with a weak D call TRBD1 (5 bases). V was trimmed by 4 bases and J by 0 bases, leaving 10 bases between them. Germline-derived CDR1 and CDR2 are ENHRY and SYGVKD. The CDR3 is 15 residues long. CDR3 DNA sequence: TGTGCCATCAGTGCCGCAGGGAGTAGCAATCAGCCCCAGCATTTT. Protein: CAISAAGSSNQPQHF.

The CDR3 sequence: CASSSPLGGYTF. The CDR3 DNA reads as TGTGCCAGCAGCTCCCCACTGGGTGGCTACACCTTC. The chain combines TRBV7-8 with TRBJ1-2, with D hard to call. Germline loops: CDR1 SGHVS, CDR2 FQNEAQ. This CDR3 region has 12 residues. V lost 4 bases, J lost 7 bases, and 10 bases lay in between.

V usage is TRBV4-2 and J usage is TRBJ2-2, with TRBD2 matching 11 bases. With 1 base clipped from V and 5 bases from J, the junction kept 9 bases outside the gene matches. From germline, CDR1 is LGHNA and CDR2 YNFKEQ. CDR3 length: 18 residues. CDR3 nucleotides: TGTGCCAGCAGCCAAGCACCGACAGTAGCGGGGGGGACCGGGGAGCTGTTTTTT. This translates into CASSQAPTVAGGTGELFF.

This clone appeared a single time. The rearrangement joins TRBV19 to TRBJ2-4; either TRBD1 or TRBD2 may fit D (6 bases each). Trimming took 7 bases from V and 8 from J, leaving 21 bases between them. Germline lookup yields CDR1 LNHDA and CDR2 SQIVND (reference sequence). This CDR3 is 15 amino acids long. CDR3 sequence: CASTASSGARDIQYF. The CDR3 DNA sequence: TGTGCCAGTACCGCGAGCTCGGGGGCGAGAGACATTCAGTACTTC.